A single sample gave rise to the 31 T cell receptor beta chains below, sequenced in a study of regulatory T cells in long-lasting Graves disease. The time point here: newly diagnosed GD, antithyroid drugs for less than 3 months. PBMC RNA was the source of the TCR library. HTBI primers from iRepertoire and Arm-PCR of CDR3 regions yielded the TCR beta libraries. TCRdb re-derived calls from the multiplex PCR reads in MiXCR, one entry per CDR3 protein. This sample has 400,000 to 500,000 distinct CDR3 sequences; 12% to 15% occur once, and the top ten carry more than 15%. These data were also filed under a second study, of T cells in Graves' hyperthyroidism and ophthalmopathy.

The specimen comprised peripheral blood mononuclear cells (PBMCs), sampled at new diagnosis, from a patient treated with antithyroid drugs. The receptors were gathered from a woman aged 45-59 years with Graves disease.

There are a few counts of this clonotype. The chain employs TRBV15 and TRBJ1-2; 7 nucleotides match TRBD1. The germline CDR1 and CDR2 sequences are LNHNV and YYDKDF (reference sequence). Trimming cost V 0 bases and J 2 bases; bases outside gene matches: 3. The CDR3 loop spans 15 amino acids. The CDR3 DNA reads as TGTGCCACCAGCAGAGACCCGACAGGGAACTATGGCTACACCTTC. Translating it yields CATSRDPTGNYGYTF.

J is TRBJ1-2 and V is TRBV28; unclear D gene. CDR1 is MDHEN, CDR2 SYDVKM, per germline. The V end lost 9 bases, the J end lost 0 bases, and 14 bases lay between the germline ends. CDR3 length: 14 amino acids. CDR3 DNA sequence: TGTGCCAGTAGGACTCCGGCCACTAACTATGGCTACACCTTC. Protein: CASRTPATNYGYTF.

As concerns this clonotype: A much larger clone lies a single base off, so this may be a read error. The chain couples TRBV7-2 to TRBJ2-1; D unresolved. CDR1 is SGHTA, CDR2 FQGNSA, per germline. With 0 bases removed from V and 8 bases from J, the gap between germline ends came to 11 bases. The CDR3 consists of 14 residues. CDR3 nucleotide sequence: TGTGCCAGCAGCTTAGCCAAAGGGATCCATGAGCAGTTCTTC. Residues: CASSLAKGIHEQFF.

On this clonotype itself: This could be a read error, since a much larger clone is one nucleotide away. The J gene is TRBJ2-5, the V gene TRBV7-3; D possibly corresponds to TRBD2 (6 bases). This CDR3 spans 15 amino acids. Trimming took 2 bases from V and 3 from J, leaving 13 bases between them. Germline assignment: CDR1 SGHTA and CDR2 FQGTGA. CDR3 in amino acids: CASSLRGGAEETQYF. Written as DNA, the CDR3 is TGTGCCAGCAGCTTACGGGGCGGGGCGGAAGAGACCCAGTACTTC.

This clonotype has a count of ten or more. The chain combines TRBV27 with TRBJ2-1, with 12 bases fitting TRBD2. Trimming took 6 bases from V and 5 from J; bases not matched to a gene: 8. CDR3 size: 16 residues. From germline, CDR1 is MNHEY and CDR2 SMNVEV (reference sequence). The CDR3 spells CASSRLAGVTNNEQFF. The CDR3 DNA reads as TGTGCCAGCAGCAGACTAGCGGGAGTCACCAACAATGAGCAGTTCTTC.

This clonotype was seen only a few times. This chain links TRBV7-6 with TRBJ2-2, with 7 bases identical to TRBD2. Germline CDR1 reads SGHVS; CDR2 reads FNYEAQ. Trimming took 2 bases from V and 4 from J; bases not matched to a gene: 7. The CDR3 loop spans 16 amino acids. The CDR3 loop reads CASSLWEGPSTGELFF. For the CDR3, the DNA is TGTGCCAGCAGCTTATGGGAGGGCCCTAGCACCGGGGAGCTGTTTTTT.

This clonotype was seen many times. This chain joins TRBV6-1 and TRBJ1-4; D is unclear. The length of the CDR3 is 18 residues. Germline CDR1 reads MNHNS; CDR2 reads SASEGT. V lost 2 bases and J lost 1, with 17 bases in between. Written as DNA, the CDR3 is TGTGCCAGCAGTGAAAAGTGGTGGGCTACTCTAACTAATGAAAAACTGTTTTTT. It translates to CASSEKWWATLTNEKLFF.

There are a few counts of this clonotype. The chain recombines TRBV11-2 with TRBJ2-1; 13 bases are shared with TRBD2. Germline V gives CDR1 SGHAT, CDR2 FQNNGV. Unmatched junction bases numbered 7, after V lost 5 bases and J lost 9 bases. This CDR3 contains 15 residues. The CDR3 sequence: CASSLGLAGQVEQFF. The CDR3 nucleotides are TGTGCCAGCAGCCTGGGACTAGCGGGACAGGTTGAGCAGTTCTTC.

This clonotype was counted only a few times. It may be a read error: a sequence one base away is much more abundant. The rearrangement joins TRBV7-9 to TRBJ2-1, with 11 bases aligning to TRBD1. The CDR3 is 15 amino acids. Germline V gene data show CDR1 as SEHNR and CDR2 as FQNEAQ (reference sequence). The V gene end was trimmed by 4 bases and the J gene end by 10 bases; junction bases not matched to a gene: 9. The CDR3 sequence is CASSSSRDRGNEQFF. In DNA form, the CDR3 reads TGTGCCAGCAGCTCAAGCCGGGACAGGGGGAACGAGCAGTTCTTC.

The rearrangement joins TRBV9 to TRBJ2-1; 9 positions agree with TRBD2. The CDR3 has 15 residues. Germline V gives CDR1 SGDLS, CDR2 YYNGEE. J gave up 3 bases and V 2 bases, and 3 bases lay outside the gene matches. DNA for the CDR3: TGTGCCAGCAGCGTTAGCGGGAGTGTCTACAATGAGCAGTTCTTC. Protein sequence: CASSVSGSVYNEQFF.

This clonotype was observed a few times. J is TRBJ2-3 and V is TRBV13; 7 bases match TRBD2. CDR3 length: 17 residues. V lost 0 bases, J lost 1 base, and 7 bases stayed unmatched. Germline V gene data show CDR1 as PRHDT and CDR2 as FYEKMQ (reference sequence). This CDR3 reads CASSLGEGTTRTDTQYF. The CDR3 coding sequence is TGTGCCAGCAGCTTAGGAGAAGGGACTACTCGCACAGATACGCAGTATTTT.

CDR3 amino acids: CASSSMTGDQPQHF. The CDR3 bases are TGTGCCAGCAGCTCGATGACAGGGGATCAGCCCCAGCATTTT. The chain employs TRBV7-9 and TRBJ1-5; TRBD1 aligns across 8 bases. CDR3 length: 14 residues. Germline V gene sequence: CDR1 SEHNR, CDR2 FQNEAQ (reference sequence). The V segment lost 4 bases and the J segment 5 bases; nucleotides outside the gene matches: 4.

The rearrangement links TRBV28 to TRBJ2-7, with 7 bases lining up with TRBD1. The V segment lost 3 bases and the J segment 0 bases; nucleotides outside the gene matches: 8. Germline V CDR1 and CDR2: MDHEN, SYDVKM. CDR3 length: 16 residues. The CDR3: CASSFIYGTASYEQYF. In DNA, the CDR3 is TGTGCCAGCAGTTTTATATATGGGACAGCCTCCTACGAGCAGTACTTC.

This clonotype was counted between two and nine times. The V gene is TRBV27, the J gene TRBJ2-6; D remains ambiguous. The CDR3 is 18 amino acids. Germline loops: CDR1 MNHEY, CDR2 SMNVEV (reference sequence). The V and J ends lost 6 bases and 1 base respectively, with 19 bases between them. CDR3 nucleotides: TGTGCCAGCAGAACCCTAGGGCAGCCCAGTTCTGGGGCCAACGTCCTGACTTTC. This codes for CASRTLGQPSSGANVLTF.

Remarks on this clonotype: A much more abundant neighbour one base away suggests this may be a read error. This sequence joins TRBV14 and TRBJ2-1; D is unresolved. The CDR3 is 13 residues long. The germline V and J ends were trimmed by 4 bases and 9 bases, with 13 bases remaining between them. The germline CDR1 and CDR2 sequences are SGHDN and FVKESK. The CDR3 here is CASSPPIDSEQFF. Written as DNA, the CDR3 is TGTGCCAGCAGCCCCCCTATAGATTCTGAGCAGTTCTTC.

The table lists this clonotype with many counts. The V gene is TRBV12-3 or TRBV12-4, the J gene TRBJ1-2, with 10 bases lining up with TRBD1. The V segment lost 2 bases and the J segment 8 bases; nucleotides outside the gene matches: 8. The CDR3 runs 15 residues. The CDR3 region is CASSLPRGQGEGYTF. The DNA of the CDR3 is TGTGCCAGCAGTTTACCCCGAGGACAGGGGGAAGGCTACACCTTC.

This clonotype was detected ten times or more. The genes are TRBV29-1 and TRBJ2-1, with D possibly called TRBD1 or TRBD2 (5 bases each). This CDR3 contains 14 residues. V was cut by 3 bases and J by 3 bases, with 12 bases left in between. Germline-derived CDR1 and CDR2 are SQVTM and ANQGSEA. The DNA of the CDR3 is TGCAGCGTTGACGGGGACCGAAGCTACAATGAGCAGTTCTTC. It encodes CSVDGDRSYNEQFF.

This clonotype was observed a few times. This chain joins TRBV28 and TRBJ1-5; TRBD1 matches 10 bases. This CDR3 comprises 12 residues. Germline-derived CDR1 and CDR2 are MDHEN and SYDVKM. The junction had 3 bases not matched to a gene; V was cut back by 8 bases and J by 8 bases. CDR3 sequence: CASGDRGEPQHF. The CDR3 DNA reads as TGTGCCAGCGGGGACAGGGGTGAGCCCCAGCATTTT.

This clonotype was detected ten times or more. V is TRBV10-3 and J is TRBJ2-1; 7 bases map to TRBD2. Germline V gene sequence: CDR1 ENHRY, CDR2 SYGVKD. V shed 8 bases, J shed 0 bases, and the junction held 4 bases outside the gene matches. This CDR3 spans 14 amino acids. The CDR3 sequence: CAISREASYNEQFF. CDR3 sequence (DNA): TGTGCCATCTCACGGGAGGCCTCCTACAATGAGCAGTTCTTC.

This clonotype occurred a few times. The chain carries TRBV29-1 and TRBJ2-7; D is possibly TRBD1 (5 bases). This CDR3 has 14 residues. Germline CDR1 reads SQVTM; CDR2 reads ANQGSEA. The V end lost 4 bases, the J end lost 6 bases, and 19 bases lay between the germline ends. CDR3 protein: CSVAGSQGEVEQYF. CDR3 coding DNA: TGCAGCGTTGCGGGTTCTCAGGGTGAGGTCGAGCAGTACTTC.

In its sample, this clonotype was seen many times. The V gene is TRBV11-2, the J gene TRBJ2-7; TRBD2 matches 11 bases. CDR1 is SGHAT, CDR2 FQNNGV, per germline. V trimming: 5 bases; J trimming: 4 bases; junction bases outside the gene matches: 16. This CDR3 has 18 amino acids. CDR3 nucleotides: TGTGCCAGCAGCACCGCAACATCACTAGCGGGAGAGTTATACGAGCAGTACTTC. Its protein is CASSTATSLAGELYEQYF. Based on the CDR3 plus reference TRBV11-2 and TRBJ2-7, the full variable domain is EAGVAQSPRYKIIEKRQSVAFWCNPISGHATLYWYQQILGQGPKLLIQFQNNGVVDDSQLPKDRFSAERLKGVDSTLKIQPAKLEDSAVYLCASSTATSLAGELYEQYFGPGTRLTVT.

In regard to this clonotype: This sequence may be a read error, since a much larger clone differs from it by one base. Since the CDR3 does not end with the conserved phenylalanine or tryptophan, this likely comes from a read error. The J gene is TRBJ2-5, the V gene TRBV12-3 or TRBV12-4, with 9 positions matching TRBD1. V was clipped by 5 bases and J by 5 bases; unmatched bases: 6. The CDR3 consists of 14 residues. As DNA, the CDR3 is TGTGCCAGCAGTCACGAGACAGGGGGGGAGACCCAGTACTCC. This translates into CASSHETGGETQYS.

This clonotype was seen repeatedly, ten times or more. The chain joins TRBV2 to TRBJ2-7; 9 bases map to TRBD1. Germline V CDR1 and CDR2: SNHLY, FYNNEI. Trimming removed 6 bases from V and 4 bases from J; junction bases left unmatched: 4. This CDR3 is built from 13 residues. The CDR3 protein is CASRTGGPYEQYF. The CDR3 DNA follows: TGTGCCAGCAGGACAGGGGGACCTTACGAGCAGTACTTC.

This clonotype has a count of ten or more. The J gene is TRBJ1-1, the V gene TRBV5-1; TRBD1 aligns across 11 bases. CDR3 length: 16 amino acids. Germline lookup yields CDR1 SGHRS and CDR2 YFSETQ. V was pared by 4 bases and J by 1 base, with 6 bases of the junction left unmatched. CDR3 sequence reads: CASSPGTGGGNTEAFF. Here the CDR3 DNA reads TGCGCCAGCAGCCCCGGGACAGGGGGTGGGAACACTGAAGCTTTCTTT.

This clonotype was counted ten times or more. The chain employs TRBV2 and TRBJ2-6; D call uncertain. CDR1 SNHLY and CDR2 FYNNEI come from the germline V gene. V was trimmed by 2 bases and J by 0 bases, leaving 14 bases between them. This CDR3 has 18 residues. The CDR3 DNA is TGTGCCAGCAGTGAATTTGGCAGCCCAACCTCTGGGGCCAACGTCCTGACTTTC. This encodes CASSEFGSPTSGANVLTF.

This clonotype was counted ten times or more. This chain joins TRBV10-3 and TRBJ1-1; D is possibly TRBD1 (5 bases). The CDR3 consists of 15 residues. Germline V gives CDR1 ENHRY, CDR2 SYGVKD. V shed 0 bases and J shed 1 base, with 9 bases lying between them. The CDR3 region is CAISESAGTNTEAFF. In nucleotides, the CDR3 is TGTGCCATCAGTGAGTCGGCAGGGACGAACACTGAAGCTTTCTTT.

This clonotype was counted many times. This rearrangement joins TRBV20-1 to TRBJ2-5; TRBD1 is a possible D gene (5 bases). V shed 6 bases and J shed 2 bases, with 16 bases lying between them. This CDR3 spans 14 amino acids. The germline V gene has CDR1 DFQATT and CDR2 SNEGSKA (reference sequence). The CDR3 DNA reads as TGCAGTGCCAACACCCGACAGTGGCAAGAGACCCAGTACTTC. It codes for CSANTRQWQETQYF.

This clonotype came up a few times. The genes are TRBV2 and TRBJ2-7; D is undetermined. V was pared by 8 bases and J by 6 bases, with 20 bases between. This CDR3 has 14 residues. Germline CDR1 is SNHLY and CDR2 is FYNNEI. This CDR3 reads CASAKDVGSSEQYF. The CDR3 DNA reads TGTGCCAGCGCCAAGGACGTCGGTTCATCCGAGCAGTACTTC.

This clonotype was counted at least ten times. The gene calls are TRBV7-3 and TRBJ2-2, with a tentative D call TRBD2 (6 bases). Per the germline V gene, CDR1 is SGHTA and CDR2 is FQGTGA. V lost 5 bases and J 7 bases, leaving 8 bases between the germline ends. The CDR3 runs 12 residues. CDR3 bases: TGTGCCAGCAGCCACGGGGGCGGGGAGCTGTTTTTT. It yields the protein CASSHGGGELFF.

This clonotype was found many times. This sequence joins TRBV5-4 and TRBJ1-2, with TRBD1 identical over 8 bases. V was pared by 0 bases and J by 5 bases, with 3 bases of the junction left unmatched. This CDR3 region has 14 residues. CDR1 and CDR2 from the germline V gene are SGHNT and YYREEE (reference sequence). CDR3 protein: CASSLGQGQYGYTF. Written as DNA, the CDR3 is TGTGCCAGCAGCTTGGGACAGGGGCAATATGGCTACACCTTC.

In its sample, this clonotype was seen many times. The gene calls are TRBV2 and TRBJ1-1, with TRBD1 matching over 8 bases. Germline-derived CDR1 and CDR2 are SNHLY and FYNNEI. The CDR3 contains 12 residues. The V and J ends lost 4 bases and 9 bases, in that order; junction bases with no gene match: 4. Here the CDR3 reads CASSAGTGKAFF. The CDR3 DNA follows: TGTGCCAGCAGTGCCGGGACAGGAAAAGCTTTCTTT.